What follows describes a single T cell receptor beta chain. The data derive from a study of cytomegalovirus exposure and HLA in healthy donors. About the research overall: The same platform as the 666 first-cohort repertoires was used for the 100 to 150 validation repertoires, a later analysis reported.

The CDR3 has 13 residues. Germline assignment: CDR1 SQVTM and CDR2 ANQGSEA. The V gene lost 4 bases and the J gene lost 3 bases, with 11 bases spanning the gap. This table comes from immunoSEQ multiplex PCR, and its TCRdb copy is limited to in-frame clones, with some not included. The sample holds 200,000 to 250,000 clones, 87% seen once. This clonotype originated in a man between 18 and 29 years old in good health and CMV-seronegative. Sequencing was carried out using PBMCs. The V and J genes are TRBV29-1 and TRBJ2-3, with D maybe TRBD1 (5 bases). The CDR3 DNA follows: TGCAGCGTTGGTAAGGGGAAAACAGATACGCAGTATTTT. Translating it yields CSVGKGKTDTQYF.